The T cell receptor (beta chain) described here comes from a study of OX40 agonist ivuxolimab in advanced cancers. TCRdb's copy holds only in-frame clones and misses some; the assay was immunoSEQ multiplex PCR. This sample has approximately 60,000 clones, with roughly nine tenths found just once. Germline loops: CDR1 SQVTM, CDR2 ANQGSEA. The CDR3 contains 9 residues. Regarding this clone: An end of the junction differs from the germline gene, which may be a read error.

The chain recombines TRBV29-1 with TRBJ1-2; D possibly corresponds to TRBD1 (5 bases). The source was CD4+ or CD8+ T cells sorted from blood, collected in a trial of the OX40 agonist ivuxolimab. This TCR derives from an adult with an advanced solid tumor such as melanoma, head and neck, liver or kidney cancer. CDR3 protein: CSVGDPGPF. CDR3 DNA sequence: TGCAGCGTTGGAGATCCGGGACCTTTC.